Following are 10 T cell receptor beta chains from one sample sequenced in a study of beta chain features in type 1 diabetes. Points from the study as a whole: Moderate but significant shortening of TCRB CDR3s was recorded in all four CD4+ subsets from Type 1 diabetes patients.

Of the isolated RNA, all was reverse transcribed, and so the sequenced material was expressed TCRB transcripts. Clones were sequenced by immunoSEQ multiplex PCR, and TCRdb holds only the in-frame ones, with some missing. The sample includes hundreds of thousands of clones, approximately 14% seen only once; the top ten take 0.017%. These receptors are not linked to any known antigen. The source material was naive CD4+ T cells from blood. All receptors derive from a man between 25 and 39 years old with type 1 diabetes.

This clone came up a few times. V is TRBV15 and J is TRBJ2-5; 7 bases fit TRBD2. After removal of 0 bases from V and 5 bases from J, the junction contained 6 bases not matched to a gene. CDR1 is LNHNV, CDR2 YYDKDF, per germline (reference sequence). There are 15 residues in the CDR3. CDR3 bases: TGTGCCACCAGCAGAGATCGAAGCGGGGTGGAGACCCAGTACTTC. It yields the protein CATSRDRSGVETQYF.

This clone was picked up a small number of times. The chain carries TRBV25-1 and TRBJ1-4; D is unresolved. There are 13 residues in the CDR3. The germline gives CDR1 MGHDK, CDR2 SYGVNS. V gave up 4 bases and J gave up 7 bases, with 10 bases separating them. CDR3 bases: TGTGCCAGCAGTGTTCCCCAGTCTGAAAAACTGTTTTTT. Protein product: CASSVPQSEKLFF.

The J gene is TRBJ2-1, the V gene TRBV25-1; 13 bases map to TRBD2. Germline CDR1 is MGHDK and CDR2 is SYGVNS. The junction had 7 bases not matched to a gene; V was cut back by 3 bases and J by 8 bases. The CDR3 loop spans 16 amino acids. The CDR3 region has the DNA TGTGCCAGCAGTGACCAACTAGCGGGAGGGGGGTATGAGCAGTTCTTC. The encoded protein is CASSDQLAGGGYEQFF.

This rearrangement joins TRBV5-1 to TRBJ2-6; weak D call: TRBD2 (6 bases). Between the trimmed V and J ends, which lost 3 bases and 0 bases, there was a span of 10 bases. CDR1 is SGHRS and CDR2 is YFSETQ in the germline V gene. CDR3 size: 16 residues. The CDR3 DNA follows: TGCGCCAGCAGCTCCGGGACTGTCTCTGGGGCCAACGTCCTGACTTTC. Translation: CASSSGTVSGANVLTF.

The V and J genes are TRBV21-1 and TRBJ1-2. TRBV21-1 is termed a pseudogene. This CDR3 contains 13 residues. For the CDR3, the DNA is TGTGCCAGCACCCATGAGGTCGGCTATGGCTACACCTTC. Its protein product is CASTHEVGYGYTF.

This chain uses TRBV4-1 with TRBJ2-4; the match to TRBD2 covers 10 bases. J lost 4 bases, V lost 1 base, and 1 base had no gene match. The germline CDR1 and CDR2 sequences are MGHRA and YSYEKL. The CDR3 is 15 residues long. The CDR3 sequence is CASSQGTSGKNIQYF. CDR3 bases: TGCGCCAGCAGCCAAGGGACTAGCGGAAAAAACATTCAGTACTTC.

The chain is built from TRBV30 and TRBJ1-2; D remains unclear. The CDR3 is 11 amino acids. Germline values: CDR1 GTSNPN, CDR2 SVGIG (reference sequence). V was clipped by 0 bases and J by 3 bases, with 2 bases between them. The CDR3 DNA reads as TGTGCCTGGAGTGTCTACTATGGCTACACCTTC. This translates into CAWSVYYGYTF. The full variable domain, completed using reference TRBV30 and TRBJ1-2, is SQTIHQWPATLVQPVGSPLSLECTVEGTSNPNLYWYRQAAGRGLQLLFYSVGIGQISSEVPQNLSASRPQDRQFILSSKKLLLSDSGFYLCAWSVYYGYTFGSGTRLTVV.

This clone came up a few times. This chain links TRBV7-3 with TRBJ2-3; perhaps TRBD2 as D (6 bases). In germline, CDR1 is SGHTA, CDR2 FQGTGA. This CDR3 is 15 amino acids long. V lost 5 bases and J 6 bases, leaving 18 bases between the germline ends. CDR3 coding DNA: TGTGCCAGCAGCCCTCAAGGAGGGCCAACGGATACGCAGTATTTT. Amino acid sequence: CASSPQGGPTDTQYF.

Only a few counts were recorded for this clone. The chain carries TRBV5-4 and TRBJ2-3, with D uncertain. This CDR3 spans 13 amino acids. Trimming shortened V by 0 bases and J by 4 bases, and 6 bases separated the two germline ends. Looked up from germline, CDR1 is SGHNT and CDR2 is YYREEE (reference sequence). This CDR3 reads CASSLGPPDTQYF. In DNA, the CDR3 is TGTGCCAGCAGCTTGGGGCCCCCAGATACGCAGTATTTT.

This clone came up a few times. The chain is built from TRBV7-9 and TRBJ2-2; no firm D call. The CDR3 loop spans 14 amino acids. Germline CDR1 reads SEHNR; CDR2 reads FQNEAQ (reference sequence). Trimming shortened V by 8 bases and J by 4 bases, and 14 bases separated the two germline ends. The CDR3: CASLARLSTGELFF. The CDR3 region has the DNA TGTGCCAGCTTGGCCAGGTTGTCCACCGGGGAGCTGTTTTTT.